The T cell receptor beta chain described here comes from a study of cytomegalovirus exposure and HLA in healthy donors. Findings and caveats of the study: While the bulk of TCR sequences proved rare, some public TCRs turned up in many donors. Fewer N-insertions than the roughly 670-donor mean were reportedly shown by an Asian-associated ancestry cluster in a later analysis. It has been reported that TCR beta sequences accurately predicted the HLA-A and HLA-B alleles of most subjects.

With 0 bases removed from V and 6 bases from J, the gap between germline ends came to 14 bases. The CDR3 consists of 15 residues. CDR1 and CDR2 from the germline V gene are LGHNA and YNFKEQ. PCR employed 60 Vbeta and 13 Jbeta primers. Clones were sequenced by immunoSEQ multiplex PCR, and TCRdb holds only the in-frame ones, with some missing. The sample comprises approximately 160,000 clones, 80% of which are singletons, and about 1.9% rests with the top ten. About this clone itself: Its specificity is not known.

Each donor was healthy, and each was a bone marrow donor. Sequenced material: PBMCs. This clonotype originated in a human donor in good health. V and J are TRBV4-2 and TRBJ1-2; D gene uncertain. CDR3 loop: CASSQDLAQHNGYTF. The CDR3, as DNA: TGTGCCAGCAGCCAAGATCTTGCACAGCACAATGGCTACACCTTC.